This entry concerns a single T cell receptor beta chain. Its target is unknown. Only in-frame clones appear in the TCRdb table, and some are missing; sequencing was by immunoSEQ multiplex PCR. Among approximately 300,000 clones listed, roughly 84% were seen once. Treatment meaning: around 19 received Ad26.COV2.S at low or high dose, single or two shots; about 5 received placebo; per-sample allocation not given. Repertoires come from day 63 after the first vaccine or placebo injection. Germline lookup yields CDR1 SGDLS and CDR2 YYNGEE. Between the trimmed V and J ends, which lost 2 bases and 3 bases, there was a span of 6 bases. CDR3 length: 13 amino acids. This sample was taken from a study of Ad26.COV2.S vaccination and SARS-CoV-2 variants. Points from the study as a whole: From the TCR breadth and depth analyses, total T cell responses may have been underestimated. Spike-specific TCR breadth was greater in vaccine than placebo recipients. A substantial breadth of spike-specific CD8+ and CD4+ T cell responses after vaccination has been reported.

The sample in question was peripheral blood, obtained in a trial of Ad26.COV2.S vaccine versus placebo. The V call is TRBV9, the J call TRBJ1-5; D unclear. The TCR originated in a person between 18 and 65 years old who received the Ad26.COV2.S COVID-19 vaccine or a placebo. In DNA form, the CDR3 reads TGTGCCAGCAGCGTGGGGATCAATCAGCCCCAGCATTTT. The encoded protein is CASSVGINQPQHF.